The next 17 T cell receptor beta chains were all read from a single sample in a study of T cells after yellow fever vaccination. TCRdb re-analysed the 5' RACE reads in MiXCR, keeping a single row per CDR3 protein. The sample has 450,000 to 550,000 distinct CDR3 sequences; about a fifth are singletons. The source was PBMCs, collected 15 days after the yellow fever booster vaccination. The receptors originated from a man younger than 45 who received the YFV17D yellow fever vaccine.

The chain's CDR3 is CASSTSGTTTDTQYF. Written as DNA, the CDR3 is TGTGCCAGCAGCACTTCCGGGACTACCACAGATACGCAGTATTTT. The genes are TRBV9 and TRBJ2-3, with 7 bases that match TRBD2. CDR1 and CDR2 (germline): SGDLS, YYNGEE. Unmatched junction bases numbered 7, after V lost 4 bases and J lost 2 bases. The CDR3 contains 15 residues.

This clonotype was seen more than once but under ten times. The chain recombines TRBV3-1 with TRBJ1-5, with D perhaps matching TRBD1 (5 bases). Deletions cut 1 base from V and 2 bases from J, with 9 bases between. Germline V gene data show CDR1 as LGHDT and CDR2 as YNNKEL (reference sequence). The CDR3 is made up of 15 amino acids. In DNA form, the CDR3 reads TGTGCCAGCAGCCAAGCAGGGTTCGGCAATCAGCCCCAGCATTTT. Translating gives CASSQAGFGNQPQHF.

The rearrangement joins TRBV5-4 to TRBJ1-5, with unresolved D. Trimming stripped 0 bases from V and 0 bases from J, with 7 bases between. Per the germline V gene, CDR1 is SGHNT and CDR2 is YYREEE (reference sequence). This CDR3 region has 15 residues. CDR3 bases: TGTGCCAGCAGCTTGGACAGAATTAGCAATCAGCCCCAGCATTTT. Its protein is CASSLDRISNQPQHF.

This clonotype has ten or more counts. The gene calls are TRBV6-1 and TRBJ2-3, with D perhaps matching TRBD1 (5 bases). V was clipped by 3 bases and J by 6 bases, with 13 bases between them. The length of the CDR3 is 14 residues. Germline CDR1 is MNHNS and CDR2 is SASEGT. The CDR3 spells CASSELSGLDTQYF. DNA of the CDR3: TGTGCCAGCAGTGAGCTCTCAGGGCTTGATACGCAGTATTTT.

This chain connects TRBV27 to TRBJ2-7, with 11 bases fitting TRBD2. CDR3 length equals 16 residues. Germline lookup yields CDR1 MNHEY and CDR2 SMNVEV (reference sequence). Unmatched junction bases numbered 6, after V lost 2 bases and J lost 3 bases. The DNA for the CDR3 is TGTGCCAGCAGTTTAACTAGCGGGAGCGAACTCTACGAGCAGTACTTC. It specifies CASSLTSGSELYEQYF.

CDR3 DNA: TGCGCCAGCAGGGGCGACAGAGTCAGCACAGATACGCAGTATTTT. It yields the protein CASRGDRVSTDTQYF. The rearrangement uses TRBV5-1 and TRBJ2-3; tentative D call: TRBD1 (5 bases). The germline CDR1 and CDR2 sequences are SGHRS and YFSETQ. The CDR3 extends over 15 amino acids. V was trimmed by 5 bases and J by 0 bases, leaving 13 bases between them. Complete variable domain (other parts from reference TRBV5-1 and TRBJ2-3): KAGVTQTPRYLIKTRGQQVTLSCSPISGHRSVSWYQQTPGQGLQFLFEYFSETQRNKGNFPGRFSGRQFSNSRSEMNVSTLELGDSALYLCASRGDRVSTDTQYFGPGTRLTVL.

The rearrangement uses TRBV9 and TRBJ2-5, with 10 bases that match TRBD2. Germline CDR1 is SGDLS and CDR2 is YYNGEE. This CDR3 spans 15 amino acids. V was pared by 0 bases and J by 6 bases, with 5 bases of the junction left unmatched. CDR3 in DNA: TGTGCCAGCAGCGTAGATGCTAGCGGGAGACAGACCCAGTACTTC. Translation: CASSVDASGRQTQYF.

This clonotype occurred a few times. The V gene is TRBV10-3, the J gene TRBJ2-2; 7 nucleotides match TRBD1. The V and J ends lost 2 bases and 5 bases, in that order; junction bases with no gene match: 8. The CDR3 runs to 16 residues. Germline assignment: CDR1 ENHRY and CDR2 SYGVKD. The CDR3 nucleotides read TGTGCCATCAGTGAGCCACGAAACAGGGGAACCGGGGAGCTGTTTTTT. It yields the protein CAISEPRNRGTGELFF.

CDR3 coding DNA: TGTGCCAGCAGTGTGGGCGCTGGAAACACCATATATTTT. Translating gives CASSVGAGNTIYF. The chain carries TRBV12-3 or TRBV12-4 and TRBJ1-3; D not certain. Trimming left V 5 bases short and J 2 bases short, with 7 bases between. This CDR3 has 13 residues.

The V gene is TRBV10-3, the J gene TRBJ2-7, with TRBD2 matching over 10 bases. The CDR3 has 17 residues. The germline CDR1 and CDR2 sequences are ENHRY and SYGVKD. V lost 0 bases to trimming and J lost 4 bases; unmatched junction nucleotides: 9. CDR3 in DNA: TGTGCCATCAGTGAGTCGCTTGCTAGCGGGAGTTTTTACGAGCAGTACTTC. Amino acid sequence: CAISESLASGSFYEQYF.

This chain joins TRBV5-1 and TRBJ1-5; 7 bases agree with TRBD1. The ends lost 4 bases at V and 7 bases at J; junction bases unmatched: 5. Per the germline V gene, CDR1 is SGHRS and CDR2 is YFSETQ. The CDR3 extends over 13 amino acids. CDR3 DNA: TGCGCCAGCAGCGACAGGGTGGGCCAGCCCCAGCATTTT. It encodes CASSDRVGQPQHF.

The chain is built from TRBV27 and TRBJ2-1; D may match TRBD1 or TRBD2 (5 bases each). The germline V gene encodes CDR1 MNHEY and CDR2 SMNVEV (reference sequence). This CDR3 has 14 residues. V gave up 4 bases and J gave up 4 bases, with 11 bases separating them. The CDR3 nucleotides are TGTGCCAGCAGTTCCCGGGGCGTATACAATGAGCAGTTCTTC. Its translation is CASSSRGVYNEQFF.

The table lists this clonotype with a few counts. The CDR3 bases are TGTGCCAGCAGCCCTTGGACTAGCGACTCCTACGAGCAGTACTTC. Residues: CASSPWTSDSYEQYF. This chain links TRBV7-9 with TRBJ2-7, with 9 nucleotides matching TRBD2. J gave up 0 bases and V 5 bases, and 5 bases lay outside the gene matches. Germline V CDR1 and CDR2: SEHNR, FQNEAQ (reference sequence). The CDR3 extends over 15 amino acids.

The chain links TRBV13 to TRBJ2-1, with 8 nucleotides matching TRBD2. The CDR3 length is 18 residues. Germline V gene lookup returns CDR1 PRHDT and CDR2 FYEKMQ (reference sequence). V was clipped by 0 bases and J by 9 bases; unmatched bases: 16. The CDR3 nucleotides read TGTGCCAGCAGCTTAGGCCTAAGGGTGGCGGGAGGAGCGGGTGAGCAGTTCTTC. It encodes CASSLGLRVAGGAGEQFF.

About this clonotype itself: A junction boundary mismatches the germline segment, possibly from a read error. The chain is built from TRBV7-7 and TRBJ2-2; D may be TRBD2 (5 bases). Germline V lookup: CDR1 SSHAT, CDR2 FNYEAQ (reference sequence). The CDR3 is made up of 15 amino acids. The CDR3 is CASSFRARGTGELFF. The CDR3 DNA follows: TGTGCTAGCAGCTTTAGAGCTCGGGGCACCGGGGAGCTGTTTTTT.

In DNA form, the CDR3 reads TGTGCCAGCAGCCACGCGGGAGGGCCGGAGACCCAGTACTTC. Translation gives CASSHAGGPETQYF. The V call is TRBV3-1, the J call TRBJ2-5; 9 nucleotides agree with TRBD2. V shed 3 bases, J shed 5 bases, and the junction held 4 bases outside the gene matches. The CDR3 covers 14 residues. The V gene's germline CDR1 is LGHDT and CDR2 YNNKEL (reference sequence).

This sequence joins TRBV3-1 and TRBJ2-3; the match to TRBD2 covers 7 bases. The CDR3 consists of 16 residues. Germline-derived CDR1 and CDR2 are LGHDT and YNNKEL (reference sequence). Trimming removed 4 bases from V and 5 bases from J; junction bases left unmatched: 12. The CDR3 protein is CASSLHRDYQRDTQYF. For the CDR3, the DNA is TGTGCCAGCAGCCTTCACCGGGACTACCAGAGAGATACGCAGTATTTT.